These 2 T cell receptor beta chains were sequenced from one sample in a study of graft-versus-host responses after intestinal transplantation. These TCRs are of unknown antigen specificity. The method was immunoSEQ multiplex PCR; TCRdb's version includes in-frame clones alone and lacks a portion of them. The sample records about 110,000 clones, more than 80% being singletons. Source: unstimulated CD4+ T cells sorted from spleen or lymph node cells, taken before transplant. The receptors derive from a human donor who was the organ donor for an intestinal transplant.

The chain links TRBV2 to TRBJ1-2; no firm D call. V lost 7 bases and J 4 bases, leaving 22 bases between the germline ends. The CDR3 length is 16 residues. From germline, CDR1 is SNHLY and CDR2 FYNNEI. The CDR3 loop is CASTPTEGYGSYGYTF. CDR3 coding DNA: TGTGCCAGCACGCCCACGGAAGGGTATGGCAGCTATGGCTACACCTTC.

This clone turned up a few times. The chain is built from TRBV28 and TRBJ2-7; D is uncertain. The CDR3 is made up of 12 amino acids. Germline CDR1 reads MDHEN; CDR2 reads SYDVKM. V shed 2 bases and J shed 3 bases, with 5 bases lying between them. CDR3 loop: CASSLHGYEQYF. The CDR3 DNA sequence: TGTGCCAGCAGTTTACATGGCTACGAGCAGTACTTC.